The present T cell receptor beta chain was sequenced within a study of cytomegalovirus exposure and HLA in healthy donors. Background on the study: Out of approximately 170 million T cells, an earlier analysis found 117 million unique TCR beta sequences in total.

Study results and limitations: TCR beta chain V- and J-gene trimming was linked, in a later analysis, to a missense variant in DCLRE1C. A few chains linked to CMV were shown in vitro to be specific for CMV antigens.

Healthy individuals who donated bone marrow served as the donors. V dropped 4 bases and J dropped 12 bases, with 18 bases sitting between them. The CDR3 is made up of 13 amino acids. Per the germline V gene, CDR1 is MNHEY and CDR2 is SMNVEV (reference sequence). As regards this clone: The antigen remains unidentified.

In the PCR, 60 Vbeta and 13 Jbeta primers were used. Some clones are missing from TCRdb's copy, which holds only in-frame ones; the method was immunoSEQ multiplex PCR. This table holds roughly 120,000 clones, 69% found once. Sequencing used PBMCs. The V call is TRBV27, the J call TRBJ1-1; D gene ambiguous. The sequence came from a woman between 70 and 85 years old in good health and CMV-seropositive. Written as DNA, the CDR3 is TGTGCCAGCAGTTCCACCCAGGACTGGTTAACTTTCTTT. Amino acid sequence: CASSSTQDWLTFF.